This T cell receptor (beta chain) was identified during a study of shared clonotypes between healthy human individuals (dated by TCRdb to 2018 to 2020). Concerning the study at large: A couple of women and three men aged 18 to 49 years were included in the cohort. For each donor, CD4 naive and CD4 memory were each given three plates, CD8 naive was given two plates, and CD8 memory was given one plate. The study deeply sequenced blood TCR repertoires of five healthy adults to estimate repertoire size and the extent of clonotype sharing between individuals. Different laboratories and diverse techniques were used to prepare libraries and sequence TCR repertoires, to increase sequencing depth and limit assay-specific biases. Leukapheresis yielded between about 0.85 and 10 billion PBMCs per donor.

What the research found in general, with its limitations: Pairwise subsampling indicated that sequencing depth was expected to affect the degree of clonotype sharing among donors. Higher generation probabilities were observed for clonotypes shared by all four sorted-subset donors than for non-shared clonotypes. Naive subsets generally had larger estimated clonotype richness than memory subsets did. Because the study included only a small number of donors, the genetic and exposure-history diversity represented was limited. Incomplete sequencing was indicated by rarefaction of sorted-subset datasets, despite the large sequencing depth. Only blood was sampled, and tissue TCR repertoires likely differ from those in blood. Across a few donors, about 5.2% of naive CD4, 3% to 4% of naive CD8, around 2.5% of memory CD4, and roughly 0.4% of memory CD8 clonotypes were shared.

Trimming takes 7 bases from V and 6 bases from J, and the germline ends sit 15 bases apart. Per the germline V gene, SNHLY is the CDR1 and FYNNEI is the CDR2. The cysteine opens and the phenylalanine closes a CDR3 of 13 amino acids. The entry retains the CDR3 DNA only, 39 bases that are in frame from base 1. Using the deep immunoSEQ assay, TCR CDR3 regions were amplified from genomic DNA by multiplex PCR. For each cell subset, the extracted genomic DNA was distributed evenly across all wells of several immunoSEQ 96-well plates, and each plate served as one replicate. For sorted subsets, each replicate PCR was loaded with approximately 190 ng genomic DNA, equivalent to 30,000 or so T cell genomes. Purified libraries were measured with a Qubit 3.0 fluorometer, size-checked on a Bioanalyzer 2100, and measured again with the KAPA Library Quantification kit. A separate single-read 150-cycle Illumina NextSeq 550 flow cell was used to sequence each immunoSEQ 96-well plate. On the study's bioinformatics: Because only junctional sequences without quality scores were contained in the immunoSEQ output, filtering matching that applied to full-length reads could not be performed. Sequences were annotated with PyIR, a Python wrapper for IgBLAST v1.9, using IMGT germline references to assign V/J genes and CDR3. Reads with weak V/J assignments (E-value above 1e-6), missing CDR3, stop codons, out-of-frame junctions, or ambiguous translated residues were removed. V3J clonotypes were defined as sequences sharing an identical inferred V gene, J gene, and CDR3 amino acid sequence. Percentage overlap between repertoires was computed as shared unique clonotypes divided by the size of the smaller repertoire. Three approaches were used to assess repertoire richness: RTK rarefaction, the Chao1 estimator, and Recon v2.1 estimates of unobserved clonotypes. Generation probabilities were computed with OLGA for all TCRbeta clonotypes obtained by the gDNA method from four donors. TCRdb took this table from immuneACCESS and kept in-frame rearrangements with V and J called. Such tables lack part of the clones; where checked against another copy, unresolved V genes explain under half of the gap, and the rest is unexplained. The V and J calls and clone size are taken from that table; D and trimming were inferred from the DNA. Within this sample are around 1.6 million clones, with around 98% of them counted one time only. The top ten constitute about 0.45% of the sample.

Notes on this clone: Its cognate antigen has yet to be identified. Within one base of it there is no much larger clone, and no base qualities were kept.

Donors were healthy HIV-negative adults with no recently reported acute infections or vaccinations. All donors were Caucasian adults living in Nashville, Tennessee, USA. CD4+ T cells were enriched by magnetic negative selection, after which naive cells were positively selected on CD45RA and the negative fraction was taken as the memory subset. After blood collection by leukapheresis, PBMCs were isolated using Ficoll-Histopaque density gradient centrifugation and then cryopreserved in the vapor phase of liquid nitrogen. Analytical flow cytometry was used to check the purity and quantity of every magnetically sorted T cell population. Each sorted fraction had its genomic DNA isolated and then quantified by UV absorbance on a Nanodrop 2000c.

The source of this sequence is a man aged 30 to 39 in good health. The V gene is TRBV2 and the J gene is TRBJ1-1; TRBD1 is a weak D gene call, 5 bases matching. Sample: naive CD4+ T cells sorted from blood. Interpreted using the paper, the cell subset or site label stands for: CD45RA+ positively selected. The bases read TGTGCCAGCACTCAAACGGGGGGGGCTGAAGCTTTCTTT. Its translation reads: CASTQTGGAEAFF.